This TCR beta chain was sequenced in a study of T cell repertoires in cytomegalovirus infection. Across the whole study: Both CMV infection and a matching HLA type were indicated by public TCR beta signatures. Study findings and constraints: Summed frequency of public TCR beta families distinguished CMV carriers with the relevant HLA. Dominant in the ex vivo response were TCR beta clonotypes restricted by HLA-C and specific for CMV.

The CDR3 is 13 residues long. Germline V gene data show CDR1 as MNHEY and CDR2 as SVGEGT. Trimming stripped 0 bases from V and 4 bases from J, with 4 bases between. TCRdb fed the reads into MiXCR, producing one record per CDR3 protein. Of about 180,000 distinct CDR3 sequences listed, under 15% were seen once; the top ten hold 25% to 30%. The sample holds many counts of this clonotype. The antigen remains undetermined. The material sequenced was PBMCs. The chain combines TRBV6-2 or TRBV6-3 with TRBJ1-3, with D unresolved. The receptor's source is a human donor in good health (CMV status not recorded). Some clones in this sample may be carry-over from other donors' samples. The CDR3 nucleotides are TGTGCCAGCAGTTACTCCGTGGGAAACACCATATATTTT. It translates to CASSYSVGNTIYF.